What follows are 12 T cell receptor beta chains derived from one specimen sequenced in a study of cytomegalovirus exposure and HLA in healthy donors. Data came from immunoSEQ multiplex PCR; TCRdb stores just in-frame clones and leaves some out. The data hold around 94,000 clones, with over 85% observed a single time. Specimen: PBMCs. These receptors were collected from a woman aged 18-29 years in good health and CMV-seronegative.

This clone has just one count. J is TRBJ2-5 and V is TRBV27; 12 positions match TRBD2. This CDR3 is built from 16 residues. V lost 4 bases, J lost 4 bases, and 7 bases stayed unmatched. Looked up from germline, CDR1 is MNHEY and CDR2 is SMNVEV (reference sequence). CDR3 sequence (DNA): TGTGCCAGCAGTTCCACCCGGACTAGCGGGGTAGAGACCCAGTACTTC. It is translated as CASSSTRTSGVETQYF.

This chain links TRBV30 with TRBJ2-5; D is ambiguous. This CDR3 comprises 13 residues. Germline V CDR1 and CDR2: GTSNPN, SVGIG (reference sequence). Trimming pared 3 bases from V and 7 bases from J, leaving 15 bases between. The CDR3 region has the DNA TGTGCCTGGAGGGTGTGGAACTCGGGGACCCAGTACTTC. This codes for CAWRVWNSGTQYF.

V usage is TRBV5-1 and J usage is TRBJ2-5; D might be TRBD2 (6 bases). The CDR3 runs 14 residues. Trimming removed 3 bases from V and 5 bases from J, with 14 bases in between. Germline V gene data show CDR1 as SGHRS and CDR2 as YFSETQ. The CDR3: CASSSGGIRETQYF. The CDR3 bases are TGCGCCAGCAGCTCTGGAGGGATCCGGGAGACCCAGTACTTC.

The CDR3 DNA is TGCGCCAGCAGCTTGGACGGTGGCAGGGTAAACACTGAAGCTTTCTTT. The encoded protein is CASSLDGGRVNTEAFF. This chain links TRBV5-1 with TRBJ1-1; weak D call: TRBD1 (5 bases). Germline CDR1 is SGHRS and CDR2 is YFSETQ. Between the trimmed V and J ends, which lost 0 bases and 2 bases, there was a span of 14 bases. This CDR3 spans 16 amino acids.

This clone was counted between two and nine times. The chain carries TRBV6-1 and TRBJ1-1; D ambiguous. The CDR3 consists of 11 residues. Per germline, CDR1 MNHNS and CDR2 SASEGT. V lost 8 bases, J lost 1 base, and 5 bases lay in between. CDR3 sequence reads: CASFRNTEAFF. The CDR3 DNA sequence: TGTGCCAGCTTTAGGAACACTGAAGCTTTCTTT.

V is TRBV2 and J is TRBJ1-3, with D tentatively TRBD1 (5 bases). The length of the CDR3 is 16 residues. Germline V gene data show CDR1 as SNHLY and CDR2 as FYNNEI. The ends were cut back, 0 bases at V and 2 bases at J, with 11 bases in the middle. For the CDR3, the DNA is TGTGCCAGCAGTGAAGCAACAGGTTTCGCTGGAAACACCATATATTTT. It specifies CASSEATGFAGNTIYF.

J is TRBJ1-1 and V is TRBV10-3; possible D gene TRBD1, 6 bases. Germline-derived CDR1 and CDR2 are ENHRY and SYGVKD. The V gene lost 0 bases and the J gene lost 5 bases, with 7 bases spanning the gap. This CDR3 contains 13 residues. The CDR3 loop reads CAISESGATEAFF. The CDR3 nucleotides read TGTGCCATCAGTGAGTCGGGGGCAACTGAAGCTTTCTTT.

The chain has TRBV7-8 and TRBJ2-7; 7 bases are a match to TRBD2. The CDR3 is 17 residues long. J was trimmed by 3 bases and V by 1 base; bases with no gene match: 12. CDR1 is SGHVS, CDR2 FQNEAQ, per germline. CDR3 loop: CASSLVGFGRELYEQYF. The CDR3 region has the DNA TGTGCCAGCAGCTTAGTGGGTTTCGGGCGGGAGCTCTACGAGCAGTACTTC.

This chain joins TRBV10-2 and TRBJ2-7; a weak D match, TRBD2 (6 bases). There are 12 residues in the CDR3. V was clipped by 7 bases and J by 3 bases, with 10 bases between them. Germline CDR1 is WSHSY and CDR2 is SAAADI. This CDR3 is CASTGGNYEQYF. In nucleotides, the CDR3 is TGCGCCAGCACAGGAGGGAACTACGAGCAGTACTTC.

The chain links TRBV11-2 to TRBJ1-5; no definite D call. V was pared by 0 bases and J by 4 bases, with 7 bases between. The CDR3 is 14 residues long. CDR1 and CDR2 (germline): SGHAT, FQNNGV. Written as DNA, the CDR3 is TGTGCCAGCAGCTTAGACGGAGGGAATCAGCCCCAGCATTTT. It translates to CASSLDGGNQPQHF.

This chain uses TRBV18 with TRBJ1-5, with 11 bases matching TRBD1. This CDR3 contains 15 residues. J was trimmed by 6 bases and V by 4 bases; bases with no gene match: 5. Looked up from germline, CDR1 is KGHSH and CDR2 is LQKENI. CDR3 DNA sequence: TGTGCCAGCTCACTGGGACAGGGGGTTAGTCAGCCCCAGCATTTT. Its translation: CASSLGQGVSQPQHF.

The CDR3 nucleotides read TGTGCCAGCAGCTTAGTAAGCGGGACAGGGGATGGCTACACCTTC. Translating gives CASSLVSGTGDGYTF. The V call is TRBV7-2, the J call TRBJ1-2, with 10 positions matching TRBD1. The ends lost 1 base at V and 6 bases at J; junction bases unmatched: 5. CDR1 and CDR2 from the germline V gene are SGHTA and FQGNSA. The CDR3 contains 15 residues.